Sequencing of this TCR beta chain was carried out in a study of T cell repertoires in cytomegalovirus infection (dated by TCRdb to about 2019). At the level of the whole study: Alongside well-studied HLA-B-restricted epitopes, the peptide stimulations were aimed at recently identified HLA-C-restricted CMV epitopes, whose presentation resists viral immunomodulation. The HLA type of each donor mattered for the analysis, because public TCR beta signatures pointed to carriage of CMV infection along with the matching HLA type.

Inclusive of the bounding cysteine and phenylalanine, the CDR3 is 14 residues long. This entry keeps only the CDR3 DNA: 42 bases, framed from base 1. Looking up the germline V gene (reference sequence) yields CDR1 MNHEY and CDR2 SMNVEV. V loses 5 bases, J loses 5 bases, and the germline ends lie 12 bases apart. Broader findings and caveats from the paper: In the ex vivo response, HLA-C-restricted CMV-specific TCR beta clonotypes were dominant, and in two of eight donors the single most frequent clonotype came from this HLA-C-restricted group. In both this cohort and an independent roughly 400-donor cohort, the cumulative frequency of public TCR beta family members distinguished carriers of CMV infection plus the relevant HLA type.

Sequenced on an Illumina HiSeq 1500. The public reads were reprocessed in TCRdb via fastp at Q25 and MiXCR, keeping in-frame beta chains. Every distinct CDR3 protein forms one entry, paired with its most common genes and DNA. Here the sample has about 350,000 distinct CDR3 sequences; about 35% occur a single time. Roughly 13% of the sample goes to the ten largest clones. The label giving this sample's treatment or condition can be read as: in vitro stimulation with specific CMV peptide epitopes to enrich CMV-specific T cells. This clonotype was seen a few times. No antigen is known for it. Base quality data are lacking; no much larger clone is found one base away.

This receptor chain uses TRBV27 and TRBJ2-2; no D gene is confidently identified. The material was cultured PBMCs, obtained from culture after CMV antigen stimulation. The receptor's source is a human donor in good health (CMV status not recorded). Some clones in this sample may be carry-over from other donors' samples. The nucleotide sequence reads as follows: TGTGCCAGCAGTCGGGCTCGAGGAACCGGGGAGCTGTTTTTT. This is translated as CASSRARGTGELFF.